This paragraph covers one TCR beta chain sequence. There is no known antigen for this receptor. The record has no base qualities; no much larger clone is one base away. This sample was taken from a study of shared clonotypes between healthy human individuals (dated by TCRdb to 2020 to 2022). Study-level background: Two women and a few men aged 18 to 49 years were included in the cohort. For each donor, three plates each were used for CD4 naive and CD4 memory, two plates were used for CD8 naive, and one plate was used for CD8 memory. The study deeply sequenced blood TCR repertoires of about five healthy adults to estimate repertoire size and the extent of clonotype sharing between individuals. Libraries were prepared and TCR repertoires were sequenced by different laboratories using diverse techniques, in order to increase sequencing depth and limit assay-specific biases. Leukapheresis yielded between about 0.8 and 8.9 billion PBMCs per donor.

Donors were healthy HIV-negative adults with no recently reported acute infections or vaccinations. Only Caucasian adults living in Nashville, Tennessee, USA were represented among the donors. Magnetic negative selection was used to enrich CD4+ T cells, after which naive cells were positively selected on CD45RA and the negative fraction became the memory subset. Blood was collected by leukapheresis, and PBMCs were isolated by Ficoll-Histopaque density gradient centrifugation and then cryopreserved in liquid nitrogen vapor phase. Analytical flow cytometry was used to check the purity and quantity of each magnetically sorted T cell population. Each sorted fraction had its genomic DNA isolated and then quantified by UV absorbance on a Nanodrop 2000c. The CDR3 sequence holds 16 residues, the cysteine and phenylalanine included. The entry retains the CDR3 DNA only, 48 bases that are in frame from base 1. V and J are trimmed by 3 bases and 6 bases, and the gene matches miss 11 bases of the junction. The germline V gene supplies CDR1 ENHRY and CDR2 SYGVKD.

Using the deep immunoSEQ assay, multiplex PCR amplified TCR CDR3 regions from genomic DNA. For each cell subset, the extracted genomic DNA was distributed evenly across all wells of several immunoSEQ 96-well plates, and each plate served as one replicate. For sorted subsets, around 200 ng genomic DNA, equal to 30,000 or so T cell genomes, was loaded into each replicate PCR. The purified libraries were quantified using a Qubit 3.0 fluorometer, sized with a Bioanalyzer 2100, and then quantified again using the KAPA Library Quantification kit. A separate single-read 150-cycle Illumina NextSeq 550 flow cell was used to sequence each immunoSEQ 96-well plate. Per the authors' processing: Because the immunoSEQ output held only junctional sequences and lacked quality scores, the filtering could not match the filtering applied to full-length reads. To assign V/J genes and CDR3, sequences were annotated against IMGT germline references using PyIR, a Python wrapper for IgBLAST v1.9. Any read was removed if the V/J assignment was weak (E-value above 1e-6), the CDR3 was missing, or the read contained stop codons, out-of-frame junctions, or ambiguous translated residues. A V3J clonotype was defined by an identical inferred V gene, J gene, and CDR3 amino acid sequence. Percentage overlap between repertoires was computed as shared unique clonotypes divided by the size of the smaller repertoire. RTK rarefaction, the Chao1 estimator, and Recon v2.1 estimates of unobserved clonotypes were used to assess repertoire richness. For all TCRbeta clonotypes obtained by the gDNA method from a few donors, generation probabilities were computed with OLGA. In TCRdb, the immuneACCESS table is reduced to in-frame sequences with V and J assigned. These tables do not hold every clone; where another copy was compared, an unresolved V gene accounts for under half, and the others remain unexplained. Clone size and the V and J calls come from that table; the DNA yielded D and trimming. The sample contains over 2 million clones, over 85% of them found a single time. The top ten hold 0.1% to 0.15% of the sample.

On the study overall, not on this receptor specifically: Across a handful of donors, about 4.5% of naive CD4, over 3% of naive CD8, roughly 2.3% of memory CD4, and under 0.45% of memory CD8 clonotypes were shared. The small number of donors limited the genetic and exposure-history diversity represented. Rarefaction of sorted-subset datasets indicated incomplete sequencing despite the large sequencing depth. Sampling was limited to blood, and TCR repertoires in tissue likely differ from TCR repertoires in blood. Larger estimated clonotype richness was generally found for naive subsets than for memory subsets. Pairwise subsampling indicated that sequencing depth was expected to affect the degree of clonotype sharing among donors. Higher generation probabilities were observed for clonotypes shared by all four sorted-subset donors than for non-shared clonotypes.

The source of this sequence is a man aged 18 to 30 in good health. The sample was naive CD4+ T cells sorted from blood. The cell subset or site label, read with the paper, signifies: CD45RA+ positively selected. The chain uses TRBV10-3 and TRBJ1-3; 7 of the junction bases match TRBD1. The DNA is TGTGCCATCAGTGACTGGTGGGGACAGATAAAAAACACCATATATTTT. Its translation reads: CAISDWWGQIKNTIYF.